The 26 T cell receptor beta chains below all came from one sample that was sequenced in a study of T cells in Graves' hyperthyroidism and ophthalmopathy (dated by TCRdb to the late 2010s). The library relied on multiplex PCR. Sequencing relied on an Illumina HiSeq 2000. The TCR beta CDR3 regions were amplified from RNA transcripts. The TCR CDR3 was subjected to a first round of RT-PCR using the HTBI primer set and the Qiagen OneStep RT-PCR kit. Through fastp at Q25 and MiXCR, TCRdb rebuilt clones from the public reads, retaining in-frame beta chains. Rows are unified per CDR3 protein, each entry keeping the most common DNA and genes. The sample table records roughly 500,000 distinct CDR3 sequences; 35% to 55% of these occur just once. The ten largest clones add up to roughly 20% of the sample. Sequencing input: peripheral blood or thyroid tissue (not recorded which). Receptors originate from an adult woman with Graves' disease, either hyperthyroidism or ophthalmopathy (not recorded which).

The chain employs TRBV10-2 and TRBJ1-1; D call uncertain. The CDR3 consists of 12 residues. V was trimmed by 2 bases and J by 8 bases, leaving 9 bases between them. Germline loops: CDR1 WSHSY, CDR2 SAAADI. The CDR3 nucleotides are TGCGCCAGCAGTGAGACACGGACCGAAGCTTTCTTT. This gives the protein CASSETRTEAFF.

This clonotype has only a few counts. This chain joins TRBV27 and TRBJ2-7; D might be TRBD1 (5 bases). From germline, CDR1 is MNHEY and CDR2 SMNVEV (reference sequence). The V end was cut by 3 bases, the J end by 1 base, with 10 bases between. There are 14 residues in the CDR3. The CDR3 sequence is CASSFNPGSYEQYF. CDR3 DNA: TGTGCCAGCAGTTTTAATCCAGGGTCCTACGAGCAGTACTTC.

J is TRBJ1-3 and V is TRBV5-1; possible D gene TRBD1, 5 bases. CDR1 is SGHRS and CDR2 is YFSETQ in the germline V gene. Trimming took 0 bases from V and 0 from J, leaving 10 bases between them. CDR3 length: 16 residues. CDR3 DNA: TGCGCCAGCAGCTTGGAGTGGCAGGGCTCTGGAAACACCATATATTTT. This translates into CASSLEWQGSGNTIYF.

V gene TRBV15 combines with J gene TRBJ1-2; 8 bases align to TRBD1. The CDR3 loop spans 14 amino acids. J was trimmed by 4 bases and V by 5 bases; bases with no gene match: 6. Germline V gene lookup returns CDR1 LNHNV and CDR2 YYDKDF (reference sequence). The CDR3 DNA sequence: TGTGCCACCAGCGTCCGACAGGGGCCCTATGGCTACACCTTC. It encodes CATSVRQGPYGYTF.

In this sample, this clonotype turned up many times. V usage is TRBV2 and J usage is TRBJ1-4; D uncertain. In germline, CDR1 is SNHLY, CDR2 FYNNEI. The CDR3 runs 14 residues. The V and J ends lost 7 bases and 5 bases respectively, with 14 bases between them. CDR3 protein: CASTAGQINEKLFF. In nucleotides, the CDR3 is TGTGCCAGCACCGCGGGCCAGATAAATGAAAAACTGTTTTTT.

This clonotype was counted a few times. This sequence joins TRBV7-9 and TRBJ1-1, with 9 bases fitting TRBD1. J lost 6 bases, V lost 5 bases, and 4 bases had no gene match. Germline CDR1 reads SEHNR; CDR2 reads FQNEAQ (reference sequence). CDR3 length: 13 residues. The CDR3 loop reads CASSPGTGSEAFF. CDR3 nucleotides: TGTGCCAGCAGCCCCGGGACAGGGTCTGAAGCTTTCTTT.

This clonotype has ten or more counts. The chain recombines TRBV7-3 with TRBJ1-1, with D possibly matching TRBD1 (5 bases). The germline V gene encodes CDR1 SGHTA and CDR2 FQGTGA. CDR3 length: 20 residues. V dropped 5 bases and J dropped 3 bases, with 31 bases sitting between them. The CDR3 sequence: CASSPSRVLDTTQGDTEAFF. In DNA form, the CDR3 reads TGTGCCAGCAGCCCTAGTAGGGTCCTGGACACCACTCAAGGGGACACTGAAGCTTTCTTT.

This rearrangement joins TRBV18 to TRBJ1-3; a possible D gene is TRBD1 (5 bases). The CDR3 loop spans 15 amino acids. Germline CDR1 and CDR2: KGHSH and LQKENI. V was cut by 3 bases and J by 4 bases, with 13 bases left in between. The CDR3 DNA reads TGTGCCAGCTCACCCACCGGGACTCGAGGAAACACCATATATTTT. This codes for CASSPTGTRGNTIYF. Full variable domain (outside the CDR3, taken from reference TRBV18 and TRBJ1-3): NAGVMQNPRHLVRRRGQEARLRCSPMKGHSHVYWYRQLPEEGLKFMVYLQKENIIDESGMPKERFSAEFPKEGPSILRIQQVVRGDSAAYFCASSPTGTRGNTIYFGEGSWLTVV.

The V call is TRBV7-9, the J call TRBJ2-5; TRBD1 agrees at 9 bases. The CDR3 is made up of 16 amino acids. Trimming took 5 bases from V and 0 from J; bases not matched to a gene: 7. Germline CDR1 SEHNR, CDR2 FQNEAQ (reference sequence). The CDR3 sequence is CASSATGTGYQETQYF. CDR3 DNA sequence: TGTGCCAGCAGCGCAACCGGGACAGGGTACCAAGAGACCCAGTACTTC.

This clonotype is a singleton in its sample. The V and J genes are TRBV7-8 and TRBJ1-2, with D possibly TRBD1 on 5 matching bases. Germline-derived CDR1 and CDR2 are SGHVS and FQNEAQ. The V gene lost 1 base and the J gene lost 3 bases, with 9 bases spanning the gap. The CDR3 runs 14 residues. This CDR3 reads CASSLGGGHYGYTF. CDR3 DNA: TGTGCCAGCAGCTTAGGTGGGGGTCACTATGGCTACACCTTC.

This clonotype was counted at least ten times. The chain joins TRBV6-5 to TRBJ1-5; tentatively, D is TRBD1 (5 bases). Germline CDR1 and CDR2: MNHEY and SVGAGI. The CDR3 is 13 amino acids. The V end lost 4 bases, the J end lost 6 bases, and 10 bases lay between the germline ends. CDR3 sequence: CASSSRVFQPQHF. For the CDR3, the DNA is TGTGCCAGCAGTTCCAGGGTTTTTCAGCCCCAGCATTTT.

V and J are TRBV29-1 and TRBJ2-7; a weak D match, TRBD1 (6 bases). Germline loops: CDR1 SQVTM, CDR2 ANQGSEA. The CDR3 loop spans 12 amino acids. The V end lost 7 bases, the J end lost 2 bases, and 12 bases lay between the germline ends. The CDR3 loop is CSAGERPYEQYF. The CDR3 DNA is TGCAGCGCAGGGGAACGGCCCTACGAGCAGTACTTC.

This clonotype was recorded many times. This chain connects TRBV15 to TRBJ2-7; D remains ambiguous. Germline lookup yields CDR1 LNHNV and CDR2 YYDKDF (reference sequence). The CDR3 length is 15 residues. The V end lost 0 bases, the J end lost 3 bases, and 12 bases lay between the germline ends. The CDR3 loop reads CATSRDQSGGYEQYF. The DNA of the CDR3 is TGTGCCACCAGCAGAGATCAATCGGGTGGCTACGAGCAGTACTTC.

At least ten counts were recorded for this clonotype. The chain carries TRBV9 and TRBJ1-1, with D perhaps matching TRBD1 (6 bases). Trimming took off 0 bases at V and 2 bases at J, with 8 bases between the two ends. The length of the CDR3 is 14 residues. Germline CDR1 and CDR2: SGDLS and YYNGEE. The CDR3 DNA reads as TGTGCCAGCAGCGTAGAGGGGGGTAACACTGAAGCTTTCTTT. It specifies CASSVEGGNTEAFF.

This clonotype was counted ten times or more. The DNA of the CDR3 is TGCAGTGCTAGAGATTCTAAGACCTACGAGCAGTACTTC. Its translation: CSARDSKTYEQYF. The chain carries TRBV20-1 and TRBJ2-7, with D unclear. The CDR3 has 13 residues. The germline V gene encodes CDR1 DFQATT and CDR2 SNEGSKA (reference sequence). Trimming removed 0 bases from V and 2 bases from J, with 8 bases in between.

The rearrangement links TRBV29-1 to TRBJ1-4; D is perhaps TRBD1 (5 bases). This CDR3 has 14 residues. Trimming stripped 6 bases from V and 10 bases from J, with 21 bases between. Germline lookup yields CDR1 SQVTM and CDR2 ANQGSEA. The CDR3 DNA is TGCAGCGTATCGGACGGCCCTCGCCAGGGAAAACTGTTTTTT. Residues: CSVSDGPRQGKLFF.

This clonotype was seen just once. In nucleotides, the CDR3 is TGTGCCAGCAGTGATTGGGCAGAGGGAAGGAACTCACCCCTCCACTTT. This codes for CASSDWAEGRNSPLHF. This chain connects TRBV12-3 or TRBV12-4 to TRBJ1-6, with D hard to call. The CDR3 spans 16 residues. Deletions cut 5 bases from V and 10 bases from J, with 21 bases between.

This clonotype was seen many times. The genes are TRBV6-1 and TRBJ1-1; D is ambiguous. Germline lookup yields CDR1 MNHNS and CDR2 SASEGT. V was shortened by 6 bases and J by 4 bases, with 9 bases between the two germline ends. This CDR3 spans 12 amino acids. CDR3 nucleotide sequence: TGTGCCAGCAGGACGCAGGTCACTGAAGCTTTCTTT. Encoded protein: CASRTQVTEAFF.

CDR3 DNA sequence: TGTGCCAGCAGCCGTTTCCCGCAGGGGAACTACGAGCAGTACTTC. It codes for CASSRFPQGNYEQYF. The chain combines TRBV7-8 with TRBJ2-7, with D perhaps TRBD1 (6 bases). Trimming cost V 5 bases and J 3 bases, with 17 bases left between them. CDR1 is SGHVS, CDR2 FQNEAQ, per germline. CDR3 length: 15 residues.

This clonotype appeared many times. V and J are TRBV5-6 and TRBJ1-4, with D possibly matching TRBD1 (6 bases). Per germline, CDR1 SGHDT and CDR2 YYEEEE. The CDR3 totals 13 residues. V lost 6 bases to trimming and J lost 4 bases, with 10 bases between them. The CDR3 DNA follows: TGTGCCAGCATGGACAGCCTTAATGAAAAACTGTTTTTT. It translates to CASMDSLNEKLFF.

The table lists this clonotype with many counts. The chain joins TRBV6-6 to TRBJ2-7; no firm D call. Germline V lookup: CDR1 MNHNY, CDR2 SVGAGI (reference sequence). The V end lost 5 bases, the J end lost 3 bases, and 11 bases lay between the germline ends. CDR3 length equals 13 residues. CDR3 nucleotides: TGTGCCAGCAGTCCTAGGTTTGGCTACGAGCAGTACTTC. Translated, it gives CASSPRFGYEQYF.

This clonotype was found many times. V gene TRBV4-1 combines with J gene TRBJ2-7, with a possible D match to TRBD2 (6 bases). Per the germline V gene, CDR1 is MGHRA and CDR2 is YSYEKL. CDR3 length equals 13 residues. Trimming took 4 bases from V and 2 from J, leaving 9 bases between them. The chain's CDR3 is CASSLGGPYEQYF. The DNA of the CDR3 is TGCGCCAGCAGCCTCGGGGGACCCTACGAGCAGTACTTC.

This chain's CDR3 is CASSLSGGRDTEAFF. The CDR3, as DNA: TGTGCCAGCAGTTTATCGGGGGGGCGGGACACTGAAGCTTTCTTT. The genes are TRBV6-1 and TRBJ1-1, with D maybe TRBD1 (6 bases). CDR3 length equals 15 residues. CDR1 and CDR2 from the germline V gene are MNHNS and SASEGT. With 5 bases removed from V and 3 bases from J, the gap between germline ends came to 16 bases.

CDR3 DNA sequence: TGCGCCAGCAGCTCCGACACTCGTGGCTACACCTTC. Residues: CASSSDTRGYTF. The chain employs TRBV10-2 and TRBJ1-2; no clear D. The CDR3 is made up of 12 amino acids. Trimming stripped 6 bases from V and 7 bases from J, with 12 bases between. Germline V gene data show CDR1 as WSHSY and CDR2 as SAAADI.

DNA for the CDR3: TGTGCCAGCAGCGATAGCGGGGGATCTGAGACCCAGTACTTC. It translates to CASSDSGGSETQYF. The chain couples TRBV9 to TRBJ2-5, with 9 nucleotides matching TRBD2. Germline CDR1 SGDLS, CDR2 YYNGEE. Unmatched junction bases numbered 5, after V lost 3 bases and J lost 5 bases. The CDR3 has 14 amino acids.

Remarks on this clonotype: Germline is not matched at one junction end, which may reflect a read error. V usage is TRBV24-1 and J usage is TRBJ1-6; D not certain. The CDR3 is 14 residues long. CDR1 and CDR2 (germline): KGHDR, SFDVKD. The CDR3 DNA is TGTGCCACCAGTGACGCTCCAGTCGGCTCACACCTCCACTTT. Translation gives CATSDAPVGSHLHF.